The table lists the clone carrying this T cell receptor (beta chain) with a count of one. Its antigen is undetermined. The entry originates in a study of cytomegalovirus exposure and HLA in healthy donors. PCR was performed using 60 Vbeta and 13 Jbeta primers. Profiling relied on immunoSEQ multiplex PCR, and the TCRdb table lists in-frame clones only, not all of them. The data contain roughly 99,000 clones, around 76% of them singletons. Study-wide results and caveats: Later on, a genetic analysis was performed. It linked a missense variant in DCLRE1C with V- and J-gene trimming of TCR beta. HLA-A and HLA-B allele assignments for most subjects were reportedly predicted accurately using TCR beta sequences. Indistinguishable V segments such as TRBV6-2 and TRBV6-3 were excluded.

CDR3 length: 12 residues. Between the trimmed V and J ends, which lost 6 bases and 8 bases, there was a span of 12 bases. CDR1 and CDR2 (germline): ENHRY, SYGVKD. The sequenced material came from PBMCs. The source is a man aged 25 to 40 in good health and CMV-seropositive. The chain employs TRBV10-3 and TRBJ2-3; possible D gene TRBD1, 6 bases. The CDR3 region has the DNA TGTGCCATCAGAGGGGAACAGGGTACGCAGTATTTT. Its protein is CAIRGEQGTQYF.